By frequency, the clone carrying this T cell receptor beta chain is medium-sized (0.01 to 0.1%). The blood volume drawn from each donor was 2.5 ml. Per individual sample, eight separate reactions were used to make cDNA. Template switching added UMIs carrying a 6-nucleotide sample barcode. TCRdb reprocessed the 5' RACE reads and reports one entry per CDR3 protein, with no DNA. The listing contains approximately 110,000 distinct CDR3 sequences. These data originate in a study of monozygotic twins with inflammatory bowel disease. CDR3 length: 15 residues. The germline V gene has CDR1 SGHTA and CDR2 FQGNSA.

The V call is TRBV7-2, the J call TRBJ1-5; as DNA is missing, the TRBD1 call by TCRdb cannot be tested. The sample consisted of blood. This sequence originates from a human donor with ulcerative colitis or Crohn's disease, or a healthy co-twin of an affected twin (not recorded which). The CDR3 reads CASSRETGGVQPQHF.